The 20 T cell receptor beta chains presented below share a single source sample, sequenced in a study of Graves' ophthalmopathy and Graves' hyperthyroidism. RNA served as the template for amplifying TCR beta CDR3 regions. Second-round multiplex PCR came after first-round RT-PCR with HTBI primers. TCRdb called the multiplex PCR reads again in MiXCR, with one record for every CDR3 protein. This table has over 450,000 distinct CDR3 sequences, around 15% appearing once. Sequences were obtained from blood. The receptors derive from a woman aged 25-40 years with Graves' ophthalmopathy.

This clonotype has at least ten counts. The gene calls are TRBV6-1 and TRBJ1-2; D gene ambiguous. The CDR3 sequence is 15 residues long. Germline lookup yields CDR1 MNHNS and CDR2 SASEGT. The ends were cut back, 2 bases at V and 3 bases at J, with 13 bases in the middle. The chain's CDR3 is CASSEPGSSHYGYTF. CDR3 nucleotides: TGTGCCAGCAGTGAACCAGGTTCGAGCCACTATGGCTACACCTTC.

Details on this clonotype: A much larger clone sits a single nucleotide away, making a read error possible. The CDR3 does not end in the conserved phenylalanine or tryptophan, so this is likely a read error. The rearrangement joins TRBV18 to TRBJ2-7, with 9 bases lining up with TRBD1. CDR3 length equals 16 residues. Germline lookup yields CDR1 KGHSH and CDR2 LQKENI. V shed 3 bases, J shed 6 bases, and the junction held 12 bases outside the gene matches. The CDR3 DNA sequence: TGTGCCAGCTCACCTCGCGTAGGTCGGACAGGGGTCGAGCAGTACTAC. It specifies CASSPRVGRTGVEQYY.

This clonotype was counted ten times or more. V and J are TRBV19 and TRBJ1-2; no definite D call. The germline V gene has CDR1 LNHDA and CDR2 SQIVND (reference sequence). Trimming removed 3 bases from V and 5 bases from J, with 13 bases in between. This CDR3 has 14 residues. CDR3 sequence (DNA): TGTGCCAGTAGTATTGGGCAGGAGAGGTATGGCTACACCTTC. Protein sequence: CASSIGQERYGYTF.

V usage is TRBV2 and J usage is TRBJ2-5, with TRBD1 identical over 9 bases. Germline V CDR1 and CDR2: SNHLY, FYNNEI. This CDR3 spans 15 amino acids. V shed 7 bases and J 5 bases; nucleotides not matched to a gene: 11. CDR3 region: CASIRDRESGETQYF. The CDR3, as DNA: TGTGCCAGCATCCGGGACAGGGAGAGCGGTGAGACCCAGTACTTC.

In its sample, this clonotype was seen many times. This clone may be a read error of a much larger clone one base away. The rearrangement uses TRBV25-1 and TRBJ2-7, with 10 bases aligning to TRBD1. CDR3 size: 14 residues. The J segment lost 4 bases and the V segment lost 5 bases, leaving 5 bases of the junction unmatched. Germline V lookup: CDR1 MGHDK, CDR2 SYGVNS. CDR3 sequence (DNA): TGTGCCAGCAGTCCCGGACAGGGGGTATACGAGCAGTACTTC. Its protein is CASSPGQGVYEQYF.

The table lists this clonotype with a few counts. This chain's CDR3 is CARQTNSNQPQHF. CDR3 sequence (DNA): TGTGCCAGACAGACCAATAGCAATCAGCCCCAGCATTTT. The genes are TRBV2 and TRBJ1-5; D gene unclear. The CDR3 is made up of 13 amino acids. Trimming pared 9 bases from V and 0 bases from J, leaving 9 bases between. CDR1 SNHLY and CDR2 FYNNEI come from the germline V gene.

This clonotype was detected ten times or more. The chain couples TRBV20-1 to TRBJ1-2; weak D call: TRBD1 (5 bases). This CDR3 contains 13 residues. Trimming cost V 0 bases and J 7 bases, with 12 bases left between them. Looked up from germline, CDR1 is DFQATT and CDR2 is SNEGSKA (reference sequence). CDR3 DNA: TGCAGTGCTAGAGATAGGGACTTGACTGGCTACACCTTC. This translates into CSARDRDLTGYTF.

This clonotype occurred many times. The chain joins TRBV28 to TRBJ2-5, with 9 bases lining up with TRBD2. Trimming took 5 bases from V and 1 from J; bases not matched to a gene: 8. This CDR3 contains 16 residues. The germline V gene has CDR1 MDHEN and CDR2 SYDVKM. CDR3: CASSPRLAASQETQYF. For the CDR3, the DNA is TGTGCCAGCAGTCCCCGACTAGCGGCCTCCCAAGAGACCCAGTACTTC.

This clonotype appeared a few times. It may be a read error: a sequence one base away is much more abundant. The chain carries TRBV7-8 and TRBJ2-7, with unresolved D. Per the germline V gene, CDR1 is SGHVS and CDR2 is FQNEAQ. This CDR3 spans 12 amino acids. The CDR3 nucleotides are TGTGCCAGCAGCTTAGTTGTCTACGAGCGGTACTTC. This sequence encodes CASSLVVYERYF.

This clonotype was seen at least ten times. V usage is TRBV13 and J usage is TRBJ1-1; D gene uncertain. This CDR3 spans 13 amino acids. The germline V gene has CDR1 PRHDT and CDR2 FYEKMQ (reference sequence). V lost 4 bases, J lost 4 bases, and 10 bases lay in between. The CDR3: CASSSGRSTEAFF. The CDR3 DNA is TGTGCCAGCAGCTCAGGACGGAGCACTGAAGCTTTCTTT.

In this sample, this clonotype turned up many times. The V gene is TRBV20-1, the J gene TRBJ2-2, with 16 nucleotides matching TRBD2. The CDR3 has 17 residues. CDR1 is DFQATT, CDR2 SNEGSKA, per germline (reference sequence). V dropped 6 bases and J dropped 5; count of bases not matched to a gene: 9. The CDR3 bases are TGCAGTGCAGACCTGGGACTAGCGGGAGGGACTACCGGGGAGCTGTTTTTT. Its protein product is CSADLGLAGGTTGELFF.

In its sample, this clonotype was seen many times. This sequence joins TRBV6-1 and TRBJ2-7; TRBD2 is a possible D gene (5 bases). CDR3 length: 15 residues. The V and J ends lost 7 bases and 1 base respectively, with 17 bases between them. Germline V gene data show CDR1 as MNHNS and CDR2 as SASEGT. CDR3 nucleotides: TGTGCCAGCATCTACCGTCCAGCGGAGTCCTACGAGCAGTACTTC. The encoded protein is CASIYRPAESYEQYF.

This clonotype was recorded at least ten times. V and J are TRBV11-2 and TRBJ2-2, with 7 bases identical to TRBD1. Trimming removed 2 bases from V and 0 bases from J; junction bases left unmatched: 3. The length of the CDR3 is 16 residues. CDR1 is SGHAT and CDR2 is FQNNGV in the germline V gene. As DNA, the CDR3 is TGTGCCAGCAGCTTATTGACAGGGTCGAACACCGGGGAGCTGTTTTTT. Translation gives CASSLLTGSNTGELFF. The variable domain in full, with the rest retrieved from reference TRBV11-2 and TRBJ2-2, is EAGVAQSPRYKIIEKRQSVAFWCNPISGHATLYWYQQILGQGPKLLIQFQNNGVVDDSQLPKDRFSAERLKGVDSTLKIQPAKLEDSAVYLCASSLLTGSNTGELFFGEGSRLTVL.

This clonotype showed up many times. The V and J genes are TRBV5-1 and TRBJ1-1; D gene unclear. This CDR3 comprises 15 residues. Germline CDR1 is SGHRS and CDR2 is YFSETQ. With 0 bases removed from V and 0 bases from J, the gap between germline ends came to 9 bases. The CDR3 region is CASSLAPEMNTEAFF. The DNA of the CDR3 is TGCGCCAGCAGCTTGGCCCCGGAAATGAACACTGAAGCTTTCTTT.

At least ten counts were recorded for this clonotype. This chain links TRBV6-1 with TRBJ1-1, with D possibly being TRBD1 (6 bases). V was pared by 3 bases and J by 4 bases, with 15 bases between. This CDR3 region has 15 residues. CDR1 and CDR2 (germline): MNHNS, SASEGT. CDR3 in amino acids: CASSEAGTPSTEAFF. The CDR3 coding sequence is TGTGCCAGCAGTGAGGCTGGGACACCATCCACTGAAGCTTTCTTT.

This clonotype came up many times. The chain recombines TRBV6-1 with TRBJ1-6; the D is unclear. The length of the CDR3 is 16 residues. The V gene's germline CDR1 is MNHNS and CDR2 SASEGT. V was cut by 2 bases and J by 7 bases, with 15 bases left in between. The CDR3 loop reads CASSETGPIPNSPLHF. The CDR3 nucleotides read TGTGCCAGCAGTGAAACCGGGCCGATTCCCAATTCACCCCTCCACTTT.

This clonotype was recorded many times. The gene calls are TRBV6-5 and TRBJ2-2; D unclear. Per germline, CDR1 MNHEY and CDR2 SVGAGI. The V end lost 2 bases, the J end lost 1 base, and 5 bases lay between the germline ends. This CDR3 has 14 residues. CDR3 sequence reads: CASSYGLNTGELFF. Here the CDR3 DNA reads TGTGCCAGCAGTTACGGGCTGAACACCGGGGAGCTGTTTTTT.

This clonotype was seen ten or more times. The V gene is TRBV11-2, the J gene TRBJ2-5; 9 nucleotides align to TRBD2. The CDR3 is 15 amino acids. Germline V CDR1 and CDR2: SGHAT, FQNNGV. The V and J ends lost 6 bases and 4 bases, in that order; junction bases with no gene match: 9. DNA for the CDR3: TGTGCCAGCAGAGACTGGACTAGCGCGGGAGAGACCCAGTACTTC. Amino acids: CASRDWTSAGETQYF.

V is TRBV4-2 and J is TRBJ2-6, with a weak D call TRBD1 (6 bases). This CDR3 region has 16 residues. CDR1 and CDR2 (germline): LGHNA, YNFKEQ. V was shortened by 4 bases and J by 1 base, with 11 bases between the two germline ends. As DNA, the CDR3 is TGTGCCAGCAGCCTCTCGGGACAATCTGGGGCCAACGTCCTGACTTTC. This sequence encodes CASSLSGQSGANVLTF.

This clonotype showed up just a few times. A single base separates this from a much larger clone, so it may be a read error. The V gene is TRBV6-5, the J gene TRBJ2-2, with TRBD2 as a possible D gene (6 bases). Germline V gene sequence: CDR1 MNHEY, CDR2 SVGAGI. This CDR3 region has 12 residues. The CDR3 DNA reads TGTGCCAGCAGTTACTCCCCTCGGGAGCTGCTTTTT. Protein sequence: CASSYSPRELLF.